This T cell receptor (beta chain) stems from a study of CD8 T cells in Susac syndrome. Whole-study context: Treatment status at blood draw for the Susac syndrome patients was therapy-naive, corticosteroids, or intravenous immunoglobulin alone.

When the RNA was reverse transcribed, random hexamers were used with an input of about 0.5 to 1 ug. Amplification of TCR beta CDR3 was carried out by immunoSEQ multiplex PCR, which covered 54 Vbeta and 13 Jbeta segments. TCRdb ran MiXCR on the immunoSEQ multiplex PCR reads and lists one entry per CDR3 protein. The sample shows more than 85,000 distinct CDR3 sequences, around 94% of them seen only once. Per the germline V gene, CDR1 is SGHVS and CDR2 is FQNEAQ. The CDR3 runs to 14 residues. The junction had 9 bases not matched to a gene; V was cut back by 6 bases and J by 10 bases. This clonotype has only one observation.

The chain couples TRBV7-8 to TRBJ2-1; the match to TRBD1 covers 10 bases. The sequenced sample was CD4+ T cells from PBMCs. The TCR comes from a human donor with Susac syndrome. The CDR3 protein is CASRASGTGVEQFF. CDR3 nucleotide sequence: TGTGCCAGCAGAGCCTCCGGGACAGGGGTCGAGCAGTTCTTC.